This paragraph covers one T cell receptor (beta chain) sequence. Germline V gives CDR1 SGDLS, CDR2 YYNGEE. The CDR3 consists of 17 residues. Between the trimmed V and J ends, which lost 0 bases and 7 bases, there was a span of 19 bases. The entry originates in a study of OX40 agonist ivuxolimab in advanced cancers. As for the study in general: With ivuxolimab, an agonistic anti-OX40 (CD134) antibody, patients were treated. Prior anti-PD-1, anti-PD-L1 or anti-CTLA-4 therapy was allowed; 40% had some.

Only in-frame clones appear in the TCRdb table, and some are missing; sequencing was by immunoSEQ multiplex PCR. The repertoire holds some 76,000 clones, with about 90% as singletons. The rearrangement uses TRBV9 and TRBJ2-2; possible D gene TRBD2, 5 bases. The starting material was CD4+ or CD8+ T cells sorted from blood, obtained in a trial of the OX40 agonist ivuxolimab. This sequence was found in an adult with an advanced solid tumor such as melanoma, head and neck, liver or kidney cancer. CDR3 residues: CASSVEGSPARDGELFF. The CDR3, as DNA: TGTGCCAGCAGCGTAGAGGGCAGCCCGGCACGGGACGGGGAGCTGTTTTTT.